The 31 T cell receptor beta chains presented below share a single source sample, sequenced in a study of control samples from healthy donors and cancer patients. Sequencing used immunoSEQ multiplex PCR; TCRdb keeps in-frame clones, though not all of them. The table shows some 95,000 clones, with about 79% occurring only once. The sequencing sample was made of blood. These receptors came from a woman in her thirties in good health.

The J gene is TRBJ1-2, the V gene TRBV5-5; TRBD1 is a possible D gene (5 bases). V was trimmed by 4 bases and J by 0 bases, leaving 13 bases between them. The length of the CDR3 is 15 residues. Germline CDR1 is SGHKS and CDR2 is YYEKEE (reference sequence). CDR3 residues: CASSAATVTNYGYTF. CDR3 bases: TGTGCCAGCAGCGCCGCGACAGTTACTAACTATGGCTACACCTTC.

The rearrangement links TRBV7-2 to TRBJ1-3; D is perhaps TRBD1 (5 bases). This CDR3 spans 17 amino acids. Trimming took off 5 bases at V and 0 bases at J, with 17 bases between the two ends. Germline V gives CDR1 SGHTA, CDR2 FQGNSA. The CDR3 loop is CASSPMGVPYSGNTIYF. The DNA of the CDR3 is TGTGCCAGCAGCCCAATGGGGGTGCCCTACTCTGGAAACACCATATATTTT.

This clone was picked up one time. V is TRBV4-3 and J is TRBJ1-4; D gene uncertain. The CDR3 extends over 13 amino acids. Trimming stripped 3 bases from V and 8 bases from J, with 10 bases between. Germline CDR1 LGHNA, CDR2 YSLEER. The CDR3 loop reads CASSQSLREKLFF. CDR3 in DNA: TGCGCCAGCAGCCAGTCTCTGCGAGAAAAACTGTTTTTT.

V is TRBV3-1 (or the pseudogene TRBV3-2) and J is TRBJ1-6, with D hard to call. Between the trimmed V and J ends, which lost 6 bases and 10 bases, there was a span of 16 bases. The CDR3 covers 14 residues. CDR1 is LGHDT, CDR2 YNNKEL, per germline (reference sequence). The CDR3: CASRDSPSLSPLHF. DNA for the CDR3: TGTGCCAGCAGAGATTCGCCCTCTCTCTCACCCCTCCACTTT.

This clone is a singleton in its sample. The gene calls are TRBV6-2 or TRBV6-3 and TRBJ1-5, with D perhaps matching TRBD1 (5 bases). Trimming took off 4 bases at V and 0 bases at J, with 13 bases between the two ends. Germline V gives CDR1 MNHEY, CDR2 SVGEGT. The CDR3 sequence is 16 residues long. The chain's CDR3 is CASSFEGSNSNQPQHF. Written as DNA, the CDR3 is TGTGCCAGCAGTTTCGAGGGGTCTAATAGCAATCAGCCCCAGCATTTT.

A single count supports this clone. The chain employs TRBV11-2 and TRBJ2-3; D gene uncertain. Germline CDR1 SGHAT, CDR2 FQNNGV. The CDR3 contains 12 residues. The V end was cut by 1 base, the J end by 4 bases, with 3 bases between. The chain's CDR3 is CASSLVPDTQYF. The CDR3 DNA sequence: TGTGCCAGCAGCTTAGTCCCAGATACGCAGTATTTT.

The count of this clone is one. V is TRBV4-3 and J is TRBJ2-5; TRBD2 matches at 13 bases. The CDR3 runs 16 residues. Per the germline V gene, CDR1 is LGHNA and CDR2 is YSLEER. V dropped 4 bases and J dropped 3; count of bases not matched to a gene: 5. Here the CDR3 DNA reads TGCGCCAGCAGCCCCTCCGGGACTAGCGGGGAAGAGACCCAGTACTTC. This gives the protein CASSPSGTSGEETQYF.

The chain links TRBV5-1 to TRBJ1-1, with D maybe TRBD1 (6 bases). Trimming shortened V by 5 bases and J by 3 bases, and 14 bases separated the two germline ends. This CDR3 comprises 14 residues. The germline V gene has CDR1 SGHRS and CDR2 YFSETQ. CDR3 in amino acids: CASSPTGTDTEAFF. The CDR3 DNA reads TGCGCCAGCAGTCCAACAGGGACCGACACTGAAGCTTTCTTT.

The V and J genes are TRBV2 and TRBJ2-5, with 15 bases that match TRBD2. Per the germline V gene, CDR1 is SNHLY and CDR2 is FYNNEI. V gave up 10 bases and J gave up 0 bases; unmatched junction bases: 6. The CDR3 is made up of 16 amino acids. The CDR3, as DNA: TGTGCCACCCAAGGACTAGCGGGGGGGTACCAAGAGACCCAGTACTTC. Protein sequence: CATQGLAGGYQETQYF.

The chain is built from TRBV30 and TRBJ1-1; D is perhaps TRBD1 (6 bases). The ends were cut back, 1 base at V and 5 bases at J, with 14 bases in the middle. The CDR3 runs 14 residues. The germline CDR1 and CDR2 sequences are GTSNPN and SVGIG (reference sequence). The CDR3 DNA is TGTGCCTGGAGTGCTCCCATAGGGGGTACTGAAGCTTTCTTT. It specifies CAWSAPIGGTEAFF.

This clone was seen more than once but under ten times. This chain connects TRBV6-2 or TRBV6-3 to TRBJ1-1, with D perhaps matching TRBD1 (5 bases). Germline-derived CDR1 and CDR2 are MNHEY and SVGEGT. V shed 2 bases and J shed 5 bases, with 12 bases lying between them. CDR3 size: 14 residues. In DNA, the CDR3 is TGTGCCAGCAGTTACAGTTTGGGGGTGACTGAAGCTTTCTTT. Its translation: CASSYSLGVTEAFF.

The chain combines TRBV30 with TRBJ1-1, with unresolved D. Trimming pared 8 bases from V and 6 bases from J, leaving 13 bases between. Germline lookup yields CDR1 GTSNPN and CDR2 SVGIG (reference sequence). The CDR3 covers 11 residues. The chain's CDR3 is CASAYQAEAFF. The DNA for the CDR3 is TGTGCCAGCGCATACCAGGCTGAAGCTTTCTTT. Full variable domain (missing parts from reference TRBV30 and TRBJ1-1): SQTIHQWPATLVQPVGSPLSLECTVEGTSNPNLYWYRQAAGRGLQLLFYSVGIGQISSEVPQNLSASRPQDRQFILSSKKLLLSDSGFYLCASAYQAEAFFGQGTRLTVV.

This rearrangement joins TRBV2 to TRBJ1-1, with D possibly being TRBD1 (5 bases). The CDR3 runs 13 residues. Germline CDR1 is SNHLY and CDR2 is FYNNEI. The V and J ends lost 7 bases and 11 bases respectively, with 20 bases between them. This chain's CDR3 is CASNQNRGSGAFF. CDR3 sequence (DNA): TGTGCCAGCAACCAGAATAGGGGCTCTGGGGCTTTCTTT.

This sequence joins TRBV5-1 and TRBJ1-1; TRBD1 agrees at 9 bases. V trimming: 4 bases; J trimming: 4 bases; junction bases outside the gene matches: 5. This CDR3 region has 14 residues. In germline, CDR1 is SGHRS, CDR2 YFSETQ. CDR3 loop: CASSIRTGVTEAFF. For the CDR3, the DNA is TGCGCCAGCAGCATCCGGACAGGGGTCACTGAAGCTTTCTTT.

This clone was seen a few times. The rearrangement joins TRBV27 to TRBJ2-7; tentative D call: TRBD1 (5 bases). In germline, CDR1 is MNHEY, CDR2 SMNVEV (reference sequence). V was cut by 4 bases and J by 3 bases, with 10 bases left in between. The CDR3 is 13 residues long. The CDR3 DNA reads TGTGCCAGCAGTTGGGGCATCAGCTACGAGCAGTACTTC. This encodes CASSWGISYEQYF.

This chain uses TRBV7-9 with TRBJ2-7; possibly TRBD1 or TRBD2 for D (5 bases each). This CDR3 contains 14 residues. V dropped 5 bases and J dropped 2 bases, with 13 bases sitting between them. Germline V gene data show CDR1 as SEHNR and CDR2 as FQNEAQ (reference sequence). The CDR3 region is CASSPSRGPYEQYF. CDR3 sequence (DNA): TGTGCCAGCAGCCCTTCTAGGGGACCCTACGAGCAGTACTTC.

By its share, this clone is medium-sized. This chain links TRBV6-4 with TRBJ2-3; D not resolved. This CDR3 is 14 amino acids long. CDR1 and CDR2 from the germline V gene are MRHNA and SNTAGT. V was trimmed by 0 bases and J by 1 base, leaving 5 bases between them. In DNA, the CDR3 is TGTGCCAGCAGTGACTCGAAGGGCACAGATACGCAGTATTTT. Protein: CASSDSKGTDTQYF.

V is TRBV11-2 and J is TRBJ1-1; 9 bases are a match to TRBD1. The CDR3 runs 16 residues. The germline V gene has CDR1 SGHAT and CDR2 FQNNGV. The trim removed 4 bases at V and 3 bases at J, leaving 9 bases unmatched. The CDR3 here is CASSSAGRTGDTEAFF. CDR3 bases: TGTGCCAGCAGCTCTGCTGGTCGGACAGGGGACACTGAAGCTTTCTTT.

The CDR3 here is CASSKGGVRDREGYTF. Written as DNA, the CDR3 is TGTGCCAGCAGTAAGGGGGGCGTCCGGGACAGAGAAGGCTACACCTTC. The genes are TRBV6-2 or TRBV6-3 and TRBJ1-2, with TRBD1 identical over 7 bases. The trim removed 5 bases at V and 8 bases at J, leaving 17 bases unmatched. The CDR3 extends over 16 amino acids. Germline V gives CDR1 MNHEY, CDR2 SVGEGT.

This clone was picked up a small number of times. The chain recombines TRBV20-1 with TRBJ1-2; 7 bases line up with TRBD1. Germline-derived CDR1 and CDR2 are DFQATT and SNEGSKA (reference sequence). The CDR3 is made up of 11 amino acids. V trimming: 4 bases; J trimming: 6 bases; junction bases outside the gene matches: 2. The CDR3 is CSATTGNGYTF. The DNA of the CDR3 is TGCAGTGCTACGACAGGGAATGGCTACACCTTC.

The CDR3 bases are TGTGCCAGCAGCCCGTGGCCGGACACTGAAGCTTTCTTT. It is translated as CASSPWPDTEAFF. The V and J genes are TRBV11-2 and TRBJ1-1; D uncertain. CDR1 SGHAT and CDR2 FQNNGV come from the germline V gene. The germline V and J ends were trimmed by 5 bases and 3 bases, with 10 bases remaining between them. CDR3 length equals 13 residues. Full variable domain (outside the CDR3, taken from reference TRBV11-2 and TRBJ1-1): EAGVAQSPRYKIIEKRQSVAFWCNPISGHATLYWYQQILGQGPKLLIQFQNNGVVDDSQLPKDRFSAERLKGVDSTLKIQPAKLEDSAVYLCASSPWPDTEAFFGQGTRLTVV.

This clone was picked up one time. The chain employs TRBV7-2 and TRBJ2-7; possible D gene TRBD1, 5 bases. Germline V lookup: CDR1 SGHTA, CDR2 FQGNSA. Trimming shortened V by 4 bases and J by 3 bases, and 10 bases separated the two germline ends. CDR3 size: 13 residues. The CDR3 region is CASSSPDSYEQYF. As DNA, the CDR3 is TGTGCCAGCAGCTCGCCTGACAGCTACGAGCAGTACTTC.

The DNA for the CDR3 is TGTGCCAGCAGTTTAATGACTGGTTCACCCCTCCACTTT. Its translation is CASSLMTGSPLHF. The rearrangement links TRBV12-3 or TRBV12-4 to TRBJ1-6; D gene ambiguous. V was cut by 2 bases and J by 9 bases, with 8 bases left in between. The CDR3 spans 13 residues.

The chain uses TRBV6-5 and TRBJ1-3; possibly TRBD1 for D (6 bases). Germline CDR1 and CDR2: MNHEY and SVGAGI. The CDR3 runs 15 residues. V gave up 0 bases and J gave up 1 base, with 7 bases separating them. CDR3 sequence reads: CASSYSTGSGNTIYF. The CDR3 DNA follows: TGTGCCAGCAGTTACTCAACAGGGTCTGGAAACACCATATATTTT.

This clone is termed medium-sized (0.01 to 0.1%). The chain carries TRBV10-1 and TRBJ1-5, with 7 nucleotides matching TRBD1. The CDR3 is 17 amino acids. V trimming: 3 bases; J trimming: 5 bases; junction bases outside the gene matches: 13. Germline V gene sequence: CDR1 WNHNN, CDR2 SYGVQD (reference sequence). The CDR3 sequence is CASSERRGQLPDQPQHF. The CDR3 nucleotides read TGCGCCAGCAGTGAAAGGCGGGGACAGCTCCCCGATCAGCCCCAGCATTTT.

V gene TRBV11-2 combines with J gene TRBJ2-5; D might be TRBD1 (7 bases). Trimming took 1 base from V and 4 from J, leaving 10 bases between them. This CDR3 region has 14 residues. CDR1 is SGHAT and CDR2 is FQNNGV in the germline V gene. CDR3: CASSLGQGGETQYF. The CDR3 DNA reads as TGTGCCAGCAGCTTAGGGCAGGGGGGAGAGACCCAGTACTTC.

The chain employs TRBV21-1 and TRBJ1-4; no DNA check was done on the table's D call, TRBD1. TRBV21-1 is described as a pseudogene. There are 17 residues in the CDR3. The CDR3 DNA is TGTGCCCCTCCCGGACAGGGGGTTTGTGAGACTAATGAAAAACTGTTTTTT. This codes for CAPPGQGVCETNEKLFF.

The V and J genes are TRBV7-8 and TRBJ2-7, with D maybe TRBD1 (6 bases). CDR1 and CDR2 (germline): SGHVS, FQNEAQ. The germline V and J ends were trimmed by 5 bases and 0 bases, with 23 bases remaining between them. The CDR3 contains 18 residues. CDR3 nucleotide sequence: TGTGCCAGCAGCCTCGGCAGGGGAGCACAAAGGAGCTCCTACGAGCAGTACTTC. It translates to CASSLGRGAQRSSYEQYF. The full variable domain, its missing parts supplied by reference TRBV7-8 and TRBJ2-7, is GAGVSQSPRYKVAKRGQDVALRCDPISGHVSLFWYQQALGQGPEFLTYFQNEAQLDKSGLPSDRFFAERPEGSVSTLKIQRTQQEDSAVYLCASSLGRGAQRSSYEQYFGPGTRLTVT.

The chain employs TRBV5-4 and TRBJ1-6; 9 positions match TRBD1. The trim removed 1 base at V and 7 bases at J, leaving 3 bases unmatched. Germline V lookup: CDR1 SGHNT, CDR2 YYREEE (reference sequence). The CDR3 loop spans 15 amino acids. The CDR3: CASSLNRGQNSPLHF. The CDR3 region has the DNA TGTGCCAGCAGCTTGAACAGGGGGCAAAATTCACCCCTCCACTTT.

This clone was recorded a few times. The V and J genes are TRBV5-4 and TRBJ1-2; D possibly corresponds to TRBD1 (6 bases). Germline V gene lookup returns CDR1 SGHNT and CDR2 YYREEE (reference sequence). V dropped 0 bases and J dropped 8 bases, with 20 bases sitting between them. CDR3 length equals 16 residues. For the CDR3, the DNA is TGTGCCAGCAGCTTGGCCAGCGGGGGGGCGGCGAGCGGCTACACCTTC. It yields the protein CASSLASGGAASGYTF.

The V call is TRBV19, the J call TRBJ2-7; D gene unclear. Germline CDR1 is LNHDA and CDR2 is SQIVND (reference sequence). The CDR3 has 14 amino acids. Trimming removed 1 base at V and 0 bases at J, with 7 bases between. CDR3 sequence: CASSIGPSSYEQYF. The CDR3 region has the DNA TGTGCCAGTAGTATAGGTCCTAGCTCCTACGAGCAGTACTTC.